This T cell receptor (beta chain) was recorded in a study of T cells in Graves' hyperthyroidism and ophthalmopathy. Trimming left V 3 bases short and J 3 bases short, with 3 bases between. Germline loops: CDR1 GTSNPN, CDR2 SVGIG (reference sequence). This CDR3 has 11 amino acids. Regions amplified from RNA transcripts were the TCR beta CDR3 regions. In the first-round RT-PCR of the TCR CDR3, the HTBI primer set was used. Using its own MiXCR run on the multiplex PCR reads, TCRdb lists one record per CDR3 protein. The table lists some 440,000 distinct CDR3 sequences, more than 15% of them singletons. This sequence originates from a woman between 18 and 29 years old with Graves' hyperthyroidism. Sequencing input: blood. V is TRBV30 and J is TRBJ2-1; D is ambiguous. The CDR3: CAWSHYNEQFF. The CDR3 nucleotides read TGTGCCTGGAGCCACTACAATGAGCAGTTCTTC.